Listed below are T cell receptor beta chains from one sample, sequenced in a study of blood T cell repertoires in COVID-19. Produced via immunoSEQ multiplex PCR; TCRdb's table is partial and in-frame only. This sample has fewer than 200,000 clones, with approximately 85% found just once. The specimen was peripheral blood. The source of these receptors is a man aged 35-49 years with acute or convalescent COVID-19. CDR3s include the opening cysteine and the closing phenylalanine or tryptophan. Each record gives: D gene, CDR3 length, V gene, clone size, J gene, CDR3 protein, CDR3 DNA. The D gene is left open where the match is weak. A row's size may be missing; if present it is once, few, many or a size class.

-	14	TRBV28	-	TRBJ2-5	CASSAEDSLGTQYF	TGTGCCAGCAGTGCAGAAGACAGCCTCGGGACCCAGTACTTC
-	13	TRBV7-2	-	TRBJ1-5	CASSTQLNQPQHF	TGTGCCAGCAGTACACAGCTAAATCAGCCCCAGCATTTT
-	16	TRBV6-5	-	TRBJ1-6	CASSSTPGHWNSPLHF	TGTGCCAGCAGTTCTACGCCGGGACACTGGAATTCACCCCTCCACTTT
-	13	TRBV19	-	TRBJ1-2	CASTATGLYGYTF	TGTGCCAGTACAGCGACAGGTCTCTATGGCTACACCTTC
-	16	TRBV6-2/TRBV6-3	-	TRBJ1-1	CASSLRRQGENTEAFF	TGTGCCAGCAGTCTACGGCGGCAGGGCGAGAACACTGAAGCTTTCTTT
-	15	TRBV9	many	TRBJ2-7	CASSVGPGGLYEQYF	TGTGCCAGCAGCGTAGGACCGGGGGGCCTTTACGAGCAGTACTTC
-	17	TRBV3-1/TRBV3-2	-	TRBJ1-5	CASSRRSIFQDDQPQHF	TGTGCCAGCAGCCGAAGATCGATTTTTCAGGATGATCAGCCCCAGCATTTT
TRBD2	15	TRBV3-1/TRBV3-2	-	TRBJ2-1	CASRTGGLTNNEQFF	TGTGCCAGCAGAACGGGGGGGCTAACTAACAATGAGCAGTTCTTC
-	12	TRBV6-5	once	TRBJ2-7	CASSFDSYEQYF	TGTGCCAGCAGTTTCGACAGCTACGAGCAGTACTTC
-	13	TRBV5-8	-	TRBJ2-4	CASRRDLRNIQYF	TGTGCCAGCAGGCGGGACCTACGCAACATTCAGTACTTC
TRBD1	14	TRBV18	-	TRBJ2-2	CASSWDRENGELFF	TGTGCCAGCTCATGGGACAGGGAGAACGGGGAGCTGTTTTTT
-	18	TRBV6-2/TRBV6-3	-	TRBJ2-2	CASSSLPGHITNTGELFF	TGTGCCAGCAGCTCTCTTCCGGGACACATCACGAACACCGGGGAGCTGTTTTTT
TRBD1	15	TRBV6-2/TRBV6-3	few	TRBJ1-6	CASSQDTGGNSPLHF	TGTGCCAGCAGTCAAGACACAGGGGGTAATTCACCCCTCCACTTT
-	13	TRBV12-5	-	TRBJ2-1	CASGLDSYNEQFF	TGTGCTAGTGGCTTGGACAGTTACAATGAGCAGTTCTTC
-	12	TRBV28	-	TRBJ1-5	CASRGGNQPQHF	TGTGCCAGCAGGGGAGGCAATCAGCCCCAGCATTTT
TRBD1	17	TRBV3-1/TRBV3-2	-	TRBJ1-6	CASSQVVVDRGNSPLHF	TGTGCCAGCAGCCAAGTAGTAGTCGACAGGGGAAATTCACCCCTCCACTTT
TRBD1	16	TRBV28	-	TRBJ1-2	CASSSTGAPGVYGYTF	TGTGCCAGCAGTTCGACAGGGGCCCCAGGGGTCTATGGCTACACCTTC
-	13	TRBV4-1	few	TRBJ1-3	CASSGQGGNTIYF	TGCGCCAGCAGCGGCCAGGGGGGAAACACCATATATTTT
-	13	TRBV18	-	TRBJ1-1	CASSLDRHTEAFF	TGTGCCAGCTCACTTGACAGGCATACTGAAGCTTTCTTT
-	15	TRBV7-6	-	TRBJ2-7	CASSLEEGSTYEQYF	TGTGCCAGCAGCTTGGAGGAAGGCAGTACCTACGAGCAGTACTTC
TRBD1	15	TRBV5-4	-	TRBJ1-4	CASSKETGGNEKLFF	TGTGCCAGCAGCAAAGAGACAGGGGGGAATGAAAAACTGTTTTTT
-	13	TRBV27	-	TRBJ1-2	CATAGGANYGYTF	TGTGCCACCGCCGGGGGAGCGAACTATGGCTACACCTTC
-	18	TRBV9	-	TRBJ1-3	CASSAGVRASNSGNTIYF	TGTGCCAGCAGCGCTGGCGTGAGGGCCTCAAACTCTGGAAACACCATATATTTT
-	14	TRBV30	once	TRBJ1-5	CALQDNARNQPQHF	TGTGCCTTACAAGACAACGCTCGGAATCAGCCCCAGCATTTT
-	15	TRBV7-9	-	TRBJ2-1	CASSPPTDYRTEQFF	TGTGCCAGCAGCCCACCCACGGACTATAGGACTGAGCAGTTCTTC
-	13	TRBV6-4	-	TRBJ2-3	CASSERGTDTQYF	TGTGCCAGCAGTGAGCGGGGCACAGATACGCAGTATTTT
TRBD1	16	TRBV6-6	-	TRBJ1-1	CASSYPGQGTRSEAFF	TGTGCCAGCAGTTACCCCGGACAGGGTACGAGGTCTGAAGCTTTCTTT
TRBD1	13	TRBV7-6	-	TRBJ1-4	CASRRTGGEKLFF	TGTGCCAGCAGACGGACAGGGGGGGAAAAACTGTTTTTT
-	14	TRBV25-1	-	TRBJ1-5	CASSNRGGNQPQHF	TGTGCCAGCAGTAATAGGGGTGGCAATCAGCCCCAGCATTTT
-	13	TRBV9	-	TRBJ1-2	CASQGPGKDGYTF	TGTGCCAGCCAGGGCCCCGGCAAAGATGGCTACACCTTC
-	15	TRBV7-2	-	TRBJ2-7	CASSLISGDSYEQYF	TGTGCCAGCAGCTTAATTTCAGGGGACTCCTACGAGCAGTACTTC
-	16	TRBV3-1/TRBV3-2	-	TRBJ2-2	CASSQAGRSRTGELFF	TGTGCCAGCAGCCAAGCGGGTAGGTCTCGCACCGGGGAGCTGTTTTTT
-	13	TRBV12-3/TRBV12-4	few	TRBJ1-2	CASSLNGGQGYTF	TGTGCCAGCAGTTTGAACGGGGGTCAGGGCTACACCTTC
TRBD1	14	TRBV7-3	-	TRBJ1-2	CASSRDRTSYGYTF	TGTGCCAGCAGCAGGGACAGGACCTCCTATGGCTACACCTTC
-	15	TRBV19	-	TRBJ1-1	CASQIDSLANTEAFF	TGTGCCAGTCAAATCGATTCTTTGGCGAACACTGAAGCTTTCTTT
TRBD1	14	TRBV15	-	TRBJ1-1	CATSRDRQGAEAFF	TGTGCCACCAGCAGAGATCGACAGGGCGCTGAAGCTTTCTTT
TRBD2	15	TRBV4-3	-	TRBJ2-7	CASSLGTSGTYEQYF	TGCGCCAGCAGTCTCGGGACTAGCGGAACCTACGAGCAGTACTTC
TRBD1	15	TRBV2	-	TRBJ1-2	CASSETPDRGQDYTF	TGTGCCAGCAGTGAAACCCCCGACAGGGGGCAGGACTACACCTTC
TRBD1	14	TRBV5-4	-	TRBJ2-7	CASSFTGGRGEQYF	TGTGCCAGCAGCTTTACAGGGGGGCGCGGGGAGCAGTACTTC
TRBD1	15	TRBV5-4	-	TRBJ2-2	CASSSGQGNTGELFF	TGTGCCAGCAGCTCGGGACAGGGAAACACCGGGGAGCTGTTTTTT